This is a list of T cell receptor beta chains from one sample in a study of shared clonotypes between healthy human individuals. Repertoires were generated with immunoSEQ multiplex PCR, while TCRdb's copy carries only in-frame clones and drops some. Counted here are some 2 million clones, 85% to 95% occurring once; the ten biggest clones make up 0.9% to 1.4%. Sequenced material: naive CD8+ T cells sorted from blood. These receptors all come from a man between 18 and 29 years old in good health. CDR3s include the opening cysteine and the closing phenylalanine or tryptophan. Each record gives: V gene, clone size, D gene, J gene, CDR3 protein, CDR3 DNA. A D gene is named only where the DNA matches it firmly. Clone size, where shown, is once, few, many, or a class for clones that have expanded.

>TRBV28|-|-|TRBJ2-7
CASSWQGNYEQYF
TGTGCCAGCAGCTGGCAGGGGAATTACGAGCAGTACTTC
>TRBV28|-|TRBD1|TRBJ2-7
CASSFFGTDYEQYF
TGTGCCAGCAGTTTTTTCGGGACAGACTACGAGCAGTACTTC
>TRBV5-4|once|-|TRBJ2-5
CASSLRAEETQYF
TGTGCCAGCAGCTTGAGGGCAGAAGAGACCCAGTACTTC
>TRBV5-1|-|-|TRBJ2-7
CASSLRTGYEQYF
TGCGCCAGCAGCCTCAGGACCGGCTACGAGCAGTACTTC
>TRBV5-1|-|TRBD1|TRBJ2-1
CASSYRDRGLDEQFF
TGCGCCAGCAGCTACCGGGACAGGGGGCTCGATGAGCAGTTCTTC
>TRBV6-5|once|TRBD1|TRBJ2-3
CASSYLDRGDTDTQYF
TGTGCCAGCAGTTACCTCGACAGGGGAGACACAGATACGCAGTATTTT
>TRBV6-5|-|-|TRBJ1-4
CASSPTGMGEKLFF
TGTGCCAGCAGCCCCACAGGGATGGGGGAAAAACTGTTTTTT
>TRBV5-1|-|-|TRBJ1-1
CASSLVGGDTEAFF
TGCGCCAGCAGCTTGGTGGGCGGGGACACTGAAGCTTTCTTT
>TRBV6-5|-|TRBD2|TRBJ2-7
CASSTGTTYEQYF
TGTGCCAGCAGTACCGGGACTACCTACGAGCAGTACTTC
>TRBV11-2|-|-|TRBJ2-1
CASSWGRQRAYNEQFF
TGTGCCAGCAGCTGGGGGCGGCAGCGGGCCTACAATGAGCAGTTCTTC
>TRBV6-5|-|TRBD1|TRBJ2-5
CASSYWQGDQETQYF
TGTGCCAGCAGTTACTGGCAGGGGGACCAAGAGACCCAGTACTTC
>TRBV28|-|-|TRBJ2-7
CASSQSGVYEQYF
TGTGCCAGCAGCCAGTCAGGGGTCTACGAGCAGTACTTC
>TRBV28|once|TRBD2|TRBJ2-6
CASSSLAGVGANVLTF
TGTGCCAGCAGCTCCTTAGCGGGGGTTGGGGCCAACGTCCTGACTTTC
>TRBV27|-|TRBD2|TRBJ2-7
CASSSTSGGLYYEQYF
TGTGCCAGCAGTTCGACTAGCGGGGGGCTCTATTACGAGCAGTACTTC
>TRBV29-1|-|TRBD2|TRBJ2-1
CSVEDLVEREELKSEQFF
TGCAGCGTTGAAGATCTAGTTGAGCGGGAGGAGTTGAAGAGTGAGCAGTTCTTC
>TRBV27|-|-|TRBJ2-7
CASSPRLGTVRSYEQYF
TGTGCCAGCAGTCCCCGCCTAGGGACCGTCCGCTCCTACGAGCAGTACTTC
>TRBV5-4|-|TRBD1|TRBJ1-6
CASSPRGQVSSSGNSPLHF
TGTGCCAGCAGCCCAAGGGGGCAGGTCTCATCATCGGGGAATTCACCCCTCCACTTT
>TRBV6-5|-|TRBD2|TRBJ2-2
CASSNSGENTGELFF
TGTGCCAGCAGTAACAGCGGGGAGAACACCGGGGAGCTGTTTTTT
>TRBV28|-|TRBD1|TRBJ1-1
CASSYDRGLGNTEAFF
TGTGCCAGCAGTTACGACAGGGGGTTAGGGAACACTGAAGCTTTCTTT
>TRBV6-1|-|TRBD1|TRBJ2-7
CASSGSPGQGNYEQYF
TGTGCCAGCAGTGGCTCTCCGGGACAGGGTAACTACGAGCAGTACTTC
>TRBV7-8|-|-|TRBJ2-3
CASSLLQRGSLGTDTQYF
TGTGCCAGCAGCCTCCTACAGAGGGGCTCGCTTGGCACAGATACGCAGTATTTT
>TRBV10-2|-|-|TRBJ2-7
CASSEAGTTDEQYF
TGCGCCAGCAGTGAGGCGGGGACAACCGACGAGCAGTACTTC
>TRBV30|-|-|TRBJ2-7
CAWGDSYEQYF
TGTGCCTGGGGGGACTCCTACGAGCAGTACTTC
>TRBV15|-|-|TRBJ2-7
CATSEGSAGGIYEQYF
TGTGCCACCAGCGAGGGTAGCGCAGGAGGGATCTACGAGCAGTACTTC
>TRBV25-1|-|-|TRBJ2-5
CASSEVGFQETQYF
TGTGCCAGCAGTGAGGTTGGGTTCCAAGAGACCCAGTACTTC
>TRBV7-9|-|-|TRBJ1-3
CASSLRLTEFSGNTIYF
TGTGCCAGCAGCCTAAGATTGACGGAGTTCTCTGGAAACACCATATATTTT
>TRBV7-2|-|-|TRBJ2-3
CAIPLSERRTDTQYF
TGTGCCATCCCCTTAAGCGAGCGGCGCACAGATACGCAGTATTTT
>TRBV5-4|-|TRBD1|TRBJ1-4
CASSLEAQGAWEKLFF
TGTGCCAGCAGCTTGGAGGCGCAGGGGGCTTGGGAAAAACTGTTTTTT
>TRBV4-1|-|TRBD2|TRBJ2-2
CASSPGLAGGEEENTGELFF
TGCGCCAGCAGCCCCGGACTAGCGGGGGGAGAGGAGGAGAACACCGGGGAGCTGTTTTTT
>TRBV5-1|-|-|TRBJ2-1
CASSLYSGAGPGQFF
TGCGCCAGCAGCTTGTACAGCGGTGCGGGGCCGGGGCAGTTCTTC
>TRBV9|-|-|TRBJ1-2
CASTPSFELTIYGYTF
TGTGCCAGCACCCCCAGTTTTGAGCTGACGATTTATGGCTACACCTTC
>TRBV4-3|-|-|TRBJ1-2
CASSQLGTIYGYTF
TGCGCCAGCAGCCAACTCGGGACAATCTATGGCTACACCTTC
>TRBV19|-|-|TRBJ2-3
CASSITPDTQYF
TGTGCCAGTAGTATAACCCCAGATACGCAGTATTTT
>TRBV19|-|TRBD1|TRBJ1-6
CASSTPVATGDSPLHF
TGTGCCAGTAGTACCCCCGTCGCGACAGGGGATTCACCCCTCCACTTT
>TRBV28|-|-|TRBJ2-3
CASSVSDTQYF
TGTGCCAGCAGTGTGTCAGATACGCAGTATTTT
>TRBV27|-|TRBD1|TRBJ1-5
CASSSTGSNQPQHF
TGTGCCAGCAGTTCGACAGGGAGCAATCAGCCCCAGCATTTT
>TRBV2|-|-|TRBJ2-7
CASSEMDYEQYF
TGTGCCAGCAGTGAAATGGACTACGAGCAGTACTTC
>TRBV2|-|TRBD2|TRBJ2-7
CASSEGLAGGQYEQYF
TGTGCCAGCAGTGAAGGGCTAGCGGGGGGGCAGTACGAGCAGTACTTC
>TRBV5-4|-|-|TRBJ1-2
CASSFKGALLGYTF
TGTGCCAGCAGCTTTAAGGGTGCTCTGCTTGGCTACACCTTC
>TRBV18|-|TRBD1|TRBJ1-5
CASSPGSTGANQPQHF
TGTGCCAGCTCACCGGGGTCGACAGGGGCCAATCAGCCCCAGCATTTT
>TRBV2|-|-|TRBJ2-5
CATLGTEETQYF
TGTGCCACCCTAGGGACTGAAGAGACCCAGTACTTC